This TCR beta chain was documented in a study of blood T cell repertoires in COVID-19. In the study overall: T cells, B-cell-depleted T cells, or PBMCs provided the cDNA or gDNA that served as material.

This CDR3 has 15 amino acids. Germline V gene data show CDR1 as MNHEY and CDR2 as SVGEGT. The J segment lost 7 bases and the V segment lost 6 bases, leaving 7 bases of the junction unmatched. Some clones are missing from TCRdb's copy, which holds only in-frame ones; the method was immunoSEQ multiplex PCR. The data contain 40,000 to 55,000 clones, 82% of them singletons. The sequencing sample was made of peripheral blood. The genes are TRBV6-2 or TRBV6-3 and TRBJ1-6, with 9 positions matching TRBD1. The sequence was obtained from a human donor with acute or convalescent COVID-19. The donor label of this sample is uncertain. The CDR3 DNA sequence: TGTGCCAGCAGCTCGCAGGGGACAGGGAATTCACCCCTCCACTTT. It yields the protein CASSSQGTGNSPLHF.